Listed here are 22 T cell receptor beta chains from one sample, sequenced in a study of blood T cell repertoires in COVID-19. Measured with immunoSEQ multiplex PCR; TCRdb has only the in-frame clones, and not every one. The table records about 210,000 clones, around four fifths of them present only once. The sequencing input was peripheral blood. These receptors originate from a woman aged 45-60 years with acute or convalescent COVID-19.

The V gene is TRBV6-5, the J gene TRBJ2-1; the D is unclear. The CDR3 spans 12 residues. Trimming stripped 7 bases from V and 4 bases from J, with 8 bases between. CDR1 is MNHEY and CDR2 is SVGAGI in the germline V gene. CDR3 nucleotide sequence: TGTGCCAGCACTAGAGCTTACAATGAGCAGTTCTTC. Translation gives CASTRAYNEQFF.

The rearrangement uses TRBV7-7 and TRBJ2-3; weak D call: TRBD2 (6 bases). Germline V gene data show CDR1 as SSHAT and CDR2 as FNYEAQ (reference sequence). The CDR3 is 15 residues long. Trimming took off 8 bases at V and 4 bases at J, with 19 bases between the two ends. The CDR3 sequence is CASLERVRRADTQYF. DNA for the CDR3: TGTGCCAGCTTGGAGCGGGTGAGGCGGGCAGATACGCAGTATTTT. The variable domain in full, completed from reference TRBV7-7 and TRBJ2-3, reads GAGVSQSPRYKVTKRGQDVTLRCDPISSHATLYWYQQALGQGPEFLTYFNYEAQPDKSGLPSDRFSAERPEGSISTLTIQRTEQRDSAMYRCASLERVRRADTQYFGPGTRLTVL.

J is TRBJ2-1 and V is TRBV25-1; the D is unclear. Trimming stripped 2 bases from V and 0 bases from J, with 14 bases between. The CDR3 is made up of 17 amino acids. Germline V lookup: CDR1 MGHDK, CDR2 SYGVNS. Written as DNA, the CDR3 is TGTGCCAGCAGTGAACTACGTCTAGATCGCTCCTACAATGAGCAGTTCTTC. Translation: CASSELRLDRSYNEQFF.

This clone was picked up one time. The chain carries TRBV3-1 (or the pseudogene TRBV3-2) and TRBJ2-7; no firm D call. Trimming removed 5 bases from V and 3 bases from J, with 11 bases in between. Germline V CDR1 and CDR2: LGHDT, YNNKEL (reference sequence). CDR3 size: 13 residues. The CDR3 DNA is TGTGCCAGCAGCGACACCGCCATCTACGAGCAGTACTTC. This gives the protein CASSDTAIYEQYF.

This chain connects TRBV5-1 to TRBJ1-1; tentative D call: TRBD1 (5 bases). This CDR3 has 16 amino acids. Trimming took 0 bases from V and 1 from J, leaving 13 bases between them. The V gene's germline CDR1 is SGHRS and CDR2 YFSETQ. CDR3: CASSLAAGRANTEAFF. The CDR3 DNA reads TGCGCCAGCAGCTTGGCAGCGGGCAGGGCGAACACTGAAGCTTTCTTT. The full variable domain, in which reference TRBV5-1 and TRBJ1-1 provide the parts outside the CDR3, is KAGVTQTPRYLIKTRGQQVTLSCSPISGHRSVSWYQQTPGQGLQFLFEYFSETQRNKGNFPGRFSGRQFSNSRSEMNVSTLELGDSALYLCASSLAAGRANTEAFFGQGTRLTVV.

CDR3 bases: TGTGCAAGTCGCTTATGGCACAGGGGTCAGCCCCAGCATTTT. It translates to CASRLWHRGQPQHF. This chain connects TRBV12-2 to TRBJ1-5; no check of the table's D call, TRBD1, against the DNA was made. TRBV12-2 is marked as a pseudogene. The CDR3 is made up of 14 amino acids.

The gene calls are TRBV9 and TRBJ1-2; 9 bases line up with TRBD1. CDR3 length: 15 amino acids. Germline V lookup: CDR1 SGDLS, CDR2 YYNGEE. V gave up 0 bases and J gave up 4 bases; unmatched junction bases: 4. The CDR3 loop is CASSVVLGQGYGYTF. The CDR3, as DNA: TGTGCCAGCAGCGTAGTTTTGGGACAGGGCTATGGCTACACCTTC.

CDR3 protein: CASSPRQEEAFF. CDR3 nucleotides: TGTGCCAGCAGCCCCAGACAGGAAGAAGCTTTCTTT. The chain uses TRBV9 and TRBJ1-1, with a weak D call TRBD1 (6 bases). This CDR3 is 12 amino acids long. CDR1 and CDR2 (germline): SGDLS, YYNGEE. V was shortened by 4 bases and J by 8 bases, with 12 bases between the two germline ends.

CDR3 nucleotides: TGCGCCAGCAGCTTGGGGCTAGCGGGTTCTACTGAGCAGTTCTTC. Amino acid sequence: CASSLGLAGSTEQFF. The chain combines TRBV5-1 with TRBJ2-1; the match to TRBD2 covers 8 bases. This CDR3 is 15 amino acids long. Germline CDR1 SGHRS, CDR2 YFSETQ. V was clipped by 0 bases and J by 9 bases; unmatched bases: 8. The complete variable domain, with remaining parts taken from reference TRBV5-1 and TRBJ2-1, reads KAGVTQTPRYLIKTRGQQVTLSCSPISGHRSVSWYQQTPGQGLQFLFEYFSETQRNKGNFPGRFSGRQFSNSRSEMNVSTLELGDSALYLCASSLGLAGSTEQFFGPGTRLTVL.

The rearrangement uses TRBV3-1 (or the pseudogene TRBV3-2) and TRBJ2-7, with D possibly matching TRBD2 (5 bases). The CDR3 length is 20 residues. Trimming removed 0 bases at V and 0 bases at J, with 24 bases between. Germline loops: CDR1 LGHDT, CDR2 YNNKEL (reference sequence). The CDR3 here is CASSQEMVISRPGISYEQYF. The CDR3 DNA is TGTGCCAGCAGCCAAGAAATGGTGATTTCACGCCCCGGGATCTCCTACGAGCAGTACTTC.

The chain recombines TRBV12-1 with TRBJ2-1; the table's D call, TRBD2, has no DNA check behind it. TRBV12-1 is assigned pseudogene status. CDR3 length equals 17 residues. CDR3 sequence reads: CASSAIWTSGAYNEQFF. Written as DNA, the CDR3 is TGTGCCAGCAGCGCAATATGGACTAGCGGGGCATACAATGAGCAGTTCTTC.

The chain couples TRBV28 to TRBJ2-7; 9 bases fit TRBD1. J was trimmed by 4 bases and V by 7 bases; bases with no gene match: 8. CDR3 length equals 14 residues. Germline V gene sequence: CDR1 MDHEN, CDR2 SYDVKM. CDR3 nucleotide sequence: TGTGCCAGCACCCCGACAGGGGGACTTTACGAGCAGTACTTC. This sequence encodes CASTPTGGLYEQYF.

This chain joins TRBV9 and TRBJ1-3, with a tentative D call TRBD1 (5 bases). This CDR3 comprises 16 residues. V was shortened by 0 bases and J by 0 bases, with 10 bases between the two germline ends. The germline CDR1 and CDR2 sequences are SGDLS and YYNGEE. This CDR3 is CASSVVTQGSGNTIYF. CDR3 sequence (DNA): TGTGCCAGCAGCGTAGTGACCCAGGGCTCTGGAAACACCATATATTTT.

The sample holds one count of this clone. The chain joins TRBV12-3 or TRBV12-4 to TRBJ1-1; D not certain. The CDR3 is 13 amino acids. V shed 5 bases and J shed 5 bases, with 12 bases lying between them. The CDR3 reads CASSPGSWTEAFF. CDR3 sequence (DNA): TGTGCCAGCAGTCCGGGGAGCTGGACTGAAGCTTTCTTT.

This rearrangement joins TRBV25-1 to TRBJ2-7; 12 bases map to TRBD2. Trimming cost V 2 bases and J 5 bases; bases outside gene matches: 7. Germline-derived CDR1 and CDR2 are MGHDK and SYGVNS. The CDR3 is 16 residues long. The chain's CDR3 is CASSEPLAGGRNEQYF. The CDR3, as DNA: TGTGCCAGCAGTGAACCCCTAGCGGGAGGGAGGAACGAGCAGTACTTC.

The rearrangement joins TRBV18 to TRBJ2-1; D is unresolved. Per germline, CDR1 KGHSH and CDR2 LQKENI. The germline V and J ends were trimmed by 0 bases and 8 bases, with 8 bases remaining between them. This CDR3 comprises 13 residues. DNA of the CDR3: TGTGCCAGCTCACCACCCAGGCAGGATGAGCAGTTCTTC. Amino acid sequence: CASSPPRQDEQFF.

This chain uses TRBV15 with TRBJ2-1; no clear D. Germline CDR1 LNHNV, CDR2 YYDKDF (reference sequence). The CDR3 has 17 amino acids. The V gene lost 4 bases and the J gene lost 1 base, with 17 bases spanning the gap. CDR3 in DNA: TGTGCCACCAGCAAGACGATGAGGTTCCCATCCTACAATGAGCAGTTCTTC. As protein: CATSKTMRFPSYNEQFF.

In its sample, this clone was seen once. The rearrangement uses TRBV2 and TRBJ2-1, with a possible D match to TRBD2 (6 bases). Looked up from germline, CDR1 is SNHLY and CDR2 is FYNNEI. The V end lost 5 bases, the J end lost 10 bases, and 12 bases lay between the germline ends. The CDR3 runs to 12 residues. The CDR3, as DNA: TGTGCCAGCAGTAGGGACTCACACGAGCAGTTCTTC. Translation: CASSRDSHEQFF.

The rearrangement uses TRBV6-5 and TRBJ2-5, with D perhaps matching TRBD1 (6 bases). The CDR3 runs 13 residues. V lost 6 bases and J lost 2, with 10 bases in between. Germline V gene lookup returns CDR1 MNHEY and CDR2 SVGAGI. This chain's CDR3 is CASRDRFQETQYF. In DNA form, the CDR3 reads TGTGCCAGCAGGGACAGATTTCAAGAGACCCAGTACTTC.

The rearrangement joins TRBV15 to TRBJ2-2, with TRBD2 identical over 8 bases. The ends lost 1 base at V and 4 bases at J; junction bases unmatched: 5. The CDR3 is 16 amino acids. Germline CDR1 LNHNV, CDR2 YYDKDF (reference sequence). The CDR3 protein is CATSRAGLAGTGELFF. Here the CDR3 DNA reads TGTGCCACCAGCAGAGCAGGGCTAGCGGGCACCGGGGAGCTGTTTTTT.

The rearrangement links TRBV6-6 to TRBJ2-2, with D perhaps TRBD2 (6 bases). CDR3 length equals 13 residues. Trimming removed 10 bases from V and 3 bases from J, with 12 bases in between. Germline CDR1 MNHNY, CDR2 SVGAGI (reference sequence). In nucleotides, the CDR3 is TGTGCCACAAAGCGGGTCCACACCGGGGAGCTGTTTTTT. Translation: CATKRVHTGELFF.

This chain connects TRBV28 to TRBJ1-6; no reliable D call. Per germline, CDR1 MDHEN and CDR2 SYDVKM. Trimming cost V 2 bases and J 10 bases, with 12 bases left between them. CDR3 length: 14 residues. CDR3 coding DNA: TGTGCCAGCAGTTTAACTTTCCCCCACTCACCCCTCCACTTT. Residues: CASSLTFPHSPLHF.